A single sample is the source of the 30 T cell receptor beta chains below, sequenced in a study of CD4 T cells in relation to SARS-CoV-2 and coronaviruses. The unexposed donors gave CD4+ T cells in about 2010-2019, prior to COVID-19. Sequencing was performed with immunoSEQ multiplex PCR; in TCRdb, only in-frame clones are kept and a portion is missing. This sample has 65,000 or so clones, with about 90% found just once. Specimen: memory CD4+ T cells from PBMCs. Every receptor here comes from a human donor in good health.

As for this clone: The junction does not match germline at one end; this may be a read error. This rearrangement joins TRBV5-1 to TRBJ2-7; 8 nucleotides match TRBD2. This CDR3 has 15 amino acids. The germline CDR1 and CDR2 sequences are SGHRS and YFSETQ. The CDR3 spells CATSLGGRGGNEQYF. DNA of the CDR3: TGCGCCACCAGCCTTGGGGGGCGCGGGGGGAACGAGCAGTACTTC.

The chain recombines TRBV7-2 with TRBJ1-5, with D unclear. Trimming shortened V by 5 bases and J by 4 bases, and 15 bases separated the two germline ends. This CDR3 is 15 amino acids long. Germline V lookup: CDR1 SGHTA, CDR2 FQGNSA. The CDR3 DNA is TGTGCCAGCAGCCCAACCTGGCGTGGGAATCAGCCCCAGCATTTT. Its protein is CASSPTWRGNQPQHF. The full variable domain, completed using reference TRBV7-2 and TRBJ1-5, is GAGVSQSPSNKVTEKGKDVELRCDPISGHTALYWYRQSLGQGLEFLIYFQGNSAPDKSGLPSDRFSAERTGGSVSTLTIQRTQQEDSAVYLCASSPTWRGNQPQHFGDGTRLSIL.

Note on this clone: At one end, the junction sequence differs from germline, possibly due to a read error. The V and J genes are TRBV18 and TRBJ1-1; tentative D call: TRBD1 (5 bases). The CDR3 loop spans 15 amino acids. CDR1 KGHSH and CDR2 LQKENI come from the germline V gene. CDR3 nucleotides: TGTGCCAGCTCACCCCCCGGGGGACGGAACCCTGAAGCTTTCTTT. This codes for CASSPPGGRNPEAFF.

Concerning this clone: The DNA is left out, because the CDR3 cannot be placed on it with certainty; the CDR3 is given as TCRdb lists it. V usage is TRBV7-2 and J usage is TRBJ1-3. The CDR3 contains 14 residues when both ends are counted. The V gene's germline CDR1 is SGHTA and CDR2 FQGNSA. The chain's CDR3 is CASSLRELRPPYIF.

J is TRBJ1-1 and V is TRBV5-1, with 7 bases matching TRBD1. The germline V gene has CDR1 SGHRS and CDR2 YFSETQ. Losses at the gene ends were 2 bases for V and 0 bases for J; bases not matched to a gene: 4. This CDR3 is built from 15 residues. CDR3: CASSLQGTMNTEAFF. In nucleotides, the CDR3 is TGCGCCAGCAGCTTACAGGGGACGATGAACACTGAAGCTTTCTTT.

J is TRBJ2-2 and V is TRBV19, with D possibly being TRBD1 or TRBD2 (5 bases each). Trimming removed 6 bases from V and 0 bases from J, with 14 bases in between. The CDR3 has 16 amino acids. From germline, CDR1 is LNHDA and CDR2 SQIVND (reference sequence). As DNA, the CDR3 is TGTGCCAGTAGCCCCCGGGGCAGACCGAACACCGGGGAGCTGTTTTTT. Amino acids: CASSPRGRPNTGELFF.

This clone has only a few counts. V and J are TRBV11-3 and TRBJ1-5; TRBD1 agrees at 10 bases. The CDR3 covers 15 residues. V lost 3 bases to trimming and J lost 3 bases; unmatched junction nucleotides: 2. The germline CDR1 and CDR2 sequences are SGHNT and YENEEA. The CDR3 DNA sequence: TGTGCCAGCAGCTTCGGACAGGGGGTCAATCAGCCCCAGCATTTT. Residues: CASSFGQGVNQPQHF.

This chain links TRBV28 with TRBJ2-3; 9 nucleotides match TRBD2. The V gene's germline CDR1 is MDHEN and CDR2 SYDVKM. The CDR3 extends over 13 amino acids. The ends lost 10 bases at V and 3 bases at J; junction bases unmatched: 5. The CDR3 DNA reads TGTGCCACCAAGACTAGCGGAACAGATACGCAGTATTTT. It specifies CATKTSGTDTQYF. Full variable domain (rest looked up from reference TRBV28 and TRBJ2-3): DVKVTQSSRYLVKRTGEKVFLECVQDMDHENMFWYRQDPGLGLRLIYFSYDVKMKEKGDIPEGYSVSREKKERFSLILESASTNQTSMYLCATKTSGTDTQYFGPGTRLTVL.

The chain joins TRBV4-1 to TRBJ2-1; 14 bases are a match to TRBD2. This CDR3 is 16 amino acids long. The V gene end was trimmed by 4 bases and the J gene end by 7 bases; junction bases not matched to a gene: 6. Germline V CDR1 and CDR2: MGHRA, YSYEKL. CDR3 region: CASSLGLAGGRNEQFF. DNA of the CDR3: TGCGCCAGCAGCCTCGGACTAGCGGGAGGTCGGAATGAGCAGTTCTTC.

The chain links TRBV30 to TRBJ1-2; D gene uncertain. CDR3 length equals 14 residues. The germline V gene has CDR1 GTSNPN and CDR2 SVGIG (reference sequence). V was clipped by 4 bases and J by 5 bases, with 17 bases between them. This CDR3 reads CAWNEISGGYGYTF. CDR3 DNA sequence: TGTGCCTGGAATGAGATATCAGGAGGATATGGCTACACCTTC. The full variable domain, completed using reference TRBV30 and TRBJ1-2, is SQTIHQWPATLVQPVGSPLSLECTVEGTSNPNLYWYRQAAGRGLQLLFYSVGIGQISSEVPQNLSASRPQDRQFILSSKKLLLSDSGFYLCAWNEISGGYGYTFGSGTRLTVV.

CDR3 in amino acids: CASSSIGETQYF. For the CDR3, the DNA is TGTGCCAGCAGCTCAATAGGGGAGACCCAGTACTTC. This rearrangement joins TRBV5-4 to TRBJ2-5, with D hard to call. CDR3 length equals 12 residues. Germline CDR1 SGHNT, CDR2 YYREEE (reference sequence). With 3 bases removed from V and 5 bases from J, the gap between germline ends came to 8 bases.

The chain combines TRBV5-1 with TRBJ1-1; D not resolved. The V end lost 0 bases, the J end lost 7 bases, and 10 bases lay between the germline ends. The V gene's germline CDR1 is SGHRS and CDR2 YFSETQ. The CDR3 consists of 13 residues. The CDR3 nucleotides are TGCGCCAGCAGCTTGGCCTTGGCGGATGAAGCTTTCTTT. Amino acids: CASSLALADEAFF. Drawing the rest from reference TRBV5-1 and TRBJ1-1, the complete variable domain is KAGVTQTPRYLIKTRGQQVTLSCSPISGHRSVSWYQQTPGQGLQFLFEYFSETQRNKGNFPGRFSGRQFSNSRSEMNVSTLELGDSALYLCASSLALADEAFFGQGTRLTVV.

This clone appeared a single time. The chain recombines TRBV30 with TRBJ2-1, with D possibly being TRBD1 (6 bases). With 0 bases removed from V and 7 bases from J, the gap between germline ends came to 16 bases. Germline V gives CDR1 GTSNPN, CDR2 SVGIG (reference sequence). The CDR3 is 15 residues long. CDR3 DNA sequence: TGTGCCTGGAGTGTCTTTGCAGGGGCCGGGAATGAGCAGTTCTTC. Its protein is CAWSVFAGAGNEQFF.

J is TRBJ2-3 and V is TRBV7-2; 16 bases map to TRBD2. The CDR3 is 17 residues long. Germline values: CDR1 SGHTA, CDR2 FQGNSA. Trimming took 3 bases from V and 5 from J; bases not matched to a gene: 5. The CDR3 protein is CASSFLGLAGGGDTQYF. The DNA for the CDR3 is TGTGCCAGCAGCTTTTTGGGACTAGCGGGGGGGGGAGATACGCAGTATTTT.

The chain combines TRBV28 with TRBJ2-7; tentative D call: TRBD1 (7 bases). The CDR3 totals 14 residues. With 5 bases removed from V and 5 bases from J, the gap between germline ends came to 16 bases. Germline CDR1 MDHEN, CDR2 SYDVKM. CDR3 nucleotide sequence: TGTGCCAGCAGTCCACAGGGGAGGAGGGACGAGCAGTACTTC. Its protein product is CASSPQGRRDEQYF.

Within the sample, this clone is medium-sized. The chain has TRBV28 and TRBJ1-2, with 12 bases matching TRBD1. There are 17 residues in the CDR3. Looked up from germline, CDR1 is MDHEN and CDR2 is SYDVKM. V shed 6 bases and J 7 bases; nucleotides not matched to a gene: 15. The CDR3 loop is CASSSGGGQGAVSGYTF. In nucleotides, the CDR3 is TGTGCCAGCAGCTCAGGGGGGGGACAGGGGGCGGTGAGTGGCTACACCTTC.

J is TRBJ2-4 and V is TRBV5-6; tentatively, D is TRBD2 (6 bases). Trimming shortened V by 1 base and J by 15 bases, and 17 bases separated the two germline ends. This CDR3 spans 13 amino acids. Germline-derived CDR1 and CDR2 are SGHDT and YYEEEE. CDR3 loop: CASSLWTAGRWYF. As DNA, the CDR3 is TGTGCCAGCAGCTTGTGGACGGCGGGACGGTGGTACTTC.

The V gene is TRBV9, the J gene TRBJ1-3; D uncertain. The CDR3 spans 12 residues. Germline V CDR1 and CDR2: SGDLS, YYNGEE. With 4 bases removed from V and 5 bases from J, the gap between germline ends came to 7 bases. DNA for the CDR3: TGTGCCAGCAGCACCCGGAGAAACACCATATATTTT. It specifies CASSTRRNTIYF.

The chain uses TRBV7-8 and TRBJ1-3; TRBD1 might be the D (6 bases). The CDR3 length is 17 residues. Germline V gives CDR1 SGHVS, CDR2 FQNEAQ. Trimming removed 5 bases at V and 0 bases at J, with 17 bases between. The CDR3 protein is CASSRYSGATSGNTIYF. CDR3 nucleotide sequence: TGTGCCAGCAGCCGATACTCAGGGGCCACCTCTGGAAACACCATATATTTT.

J is TRBJ1-2 and V is TRBV28; tentatively, D is TRBD1 (6 bases). Germline assignment: CDR1 MDHEN and CDR2 SYDVKM. The CDR3 runs to 14 residues. The V gene lost 4 bases and the J gene lost 5 bases, with 14 bases spanning the gap. CDR3 amino acids: CASSSDSGTYGYTF. As DNA, the CDR3 is TGTGCCAGCAGTTCCGACTCCGGGACATATGGCTACACCTTC.

The chain employs TRBV4-3 and TRBJ2-1; possible D gene TRBD1, 6 bases. V was pared by 0 bases and J by 4 bases, with 13 bases between. This CDR3 comprises 16 residues. Germline lookup yields CDR1 LGHNA and CDR2 YSLEER. CDR3 region: CASSQEGRTAYNEQFF. The CDR3 region has the DNA TGCGCCAGCAGCCAAGAGGGCAGGACAGCTTACAATGAGCAGTTCTTC.

The genes are TRBV14 and TRBJ2-2; no clear D. CDR1 and CDR2 (germline): SGHDN, FVKESK. V dropped 5 bases and J dropped 7 bases, with 17 bases sitting between them. This CDR3 contains 15 residues. The CDR3 DNA is TGTGCCAGCAGCGACTTCTTTACTAATGACGGGGAGCTGTTTTTT. As protein: CASSDFFTNDGELFF.

This sequence joins TRBV5-1 and TRBJ2-7, with unresolved D. V lost 1 base to trimming and J lost 4 bases, with 21 bases between them. CDR1 and CDR2 (germline): SGHRS, YFSETQ. CDR3 length: 17 amino acids. The CDR3 is CASSLHYGQAKPYEQYF. Here the CDR3 DNA reads TGCGCCAGCAGCTTGCATTACGGGCAGGCCAAACCGTACGAGCAGTACTTC.

The genes are TRBV19 and TRBJ2-3, with 10 positions matching TRBD2. V shed 6 bases, J shed 0 bases, and the junction held 3 bases outside the gene matches. The CDR3 is made up of 15 amino acids. Germline loops: CDR1 LNHDA, CDR2 SQIVND (reference sequence). The CDR3 DNA follows: TGTGCCAGTAGGCCACTAGCGGGGAGCACAGATACGCAGTATTTT. Translating it yields CASRPLAGSTDTQYF.

The chain combines TRBV5-1 with TRBJ2-5; D unclear. CDR1 is SGHRS and CDR2 is YFSETQ in the germline V gene. CDR3 size: 14 residues. Trimming shortened V by 4 bases and J by 2 bases, and 12 bases separated the two germline ends. CDR3 bases: TGCGCCAGCAGCGGGGAAAGGCCACAAGAGACCCAGTACTTC. Translation gives CASSGERPQETQYF.

This chain uses TRBV6-6 with TRBJ1-1, with 9 bases lining up with TRBD1. The CDR3 length is 13 residues. Germline CDR1 is MNHNY and CDR2 is SVGAGI (reference sequence). V was clipped by 6 bases and J by 7 bases; unmatched bases: 6. The CDR3 DNA is TGTGCCAGCAGAACAGGGGGCATAGGTGAAGCTTTCTTT. This translates into CASRTGGIGEAFF.

V gene TRBV7-8 combines with J gene TRBJ2-1, with D unresolved. Per the germline V gene, CDR1 is SGHVS and CDR2 is FQNEAQ. The CDR3 loop spans 16 amino acids. The V and J ends lost 0 bases and 6 bases respectively, with 15 bases between them. The CDR3 sequence: CASSLAIFGFGNEQFF. CDR3 nucleotides: TGTGCCAGCAGCTTAGCTATTTTTGGGTTCGGCAATGAGCAGTTCTTC.

The table lists this clone with a count of one. The CDR3 DNA sequence: TGTGCCAGCCTATCGGGCGGGGACATCAACTATGGCTACACCTTC. Protein sequence: CASLSGGDINYGYTF. V usage is TRBV28 and J usage is TRBJ1-2; D possibly corresponds to TRBD1 (6 bases). This CDR3 contains 15 residues. V was clipped by 8 bases and J by 2 bases, with 18 bases between them. CDR1 and CDR2 from the germline V gene are MDHEN and SYDVKM.

This rearrangement joins TRBV29-1 to TRBJ2-5, with D tentatively TRBD2 (6 bases). The CDR3 is 11 residues long. Germline V gene lookup returns CDR1 SQVTM and CDR2 ANQGSEA. V gave up 8 bases and J gave up 4 bases, with 11 bases separating them. This chain's CDR3 is CSSRESETQYF. The DNA of the CDR3 is TGCAGCTCTCGGGAGTCAGAGACCCAGTACTTC.

CDR3 coding DNA: TGTGCCACCAGTGATTCGACTAGCGGGAGTTACGAGCAGTACTTC. Its translation: CATSDSTSGSYEQYF. The chain couples TRBV24-1 to TRBJ2-7; TRBD2 matches at 12 bases. J was trimmed by 4 bases and V by 2 bases; bases with no gene match: 2. Germline lookup yields CDR1 KGHDR and CDR2 SFDVKD. The CDR3 sequence is 15 residues long.